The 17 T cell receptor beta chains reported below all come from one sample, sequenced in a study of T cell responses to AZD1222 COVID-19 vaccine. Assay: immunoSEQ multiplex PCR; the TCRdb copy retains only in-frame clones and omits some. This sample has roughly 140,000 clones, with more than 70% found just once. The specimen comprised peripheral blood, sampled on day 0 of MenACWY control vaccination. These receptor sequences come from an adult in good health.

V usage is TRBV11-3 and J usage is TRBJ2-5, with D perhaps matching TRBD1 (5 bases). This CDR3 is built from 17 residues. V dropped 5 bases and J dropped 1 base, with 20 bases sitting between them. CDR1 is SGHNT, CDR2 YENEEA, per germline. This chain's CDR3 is CASSPKGFTNTQETQYF. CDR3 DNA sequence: TGTGCCAGCAGCCCCAAGGGGTTTACCAATACCCAAGAGACCCAGTACTTC.

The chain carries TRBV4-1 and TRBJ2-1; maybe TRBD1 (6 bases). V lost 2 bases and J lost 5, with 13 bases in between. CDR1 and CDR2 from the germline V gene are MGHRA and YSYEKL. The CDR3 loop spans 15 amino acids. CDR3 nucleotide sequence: TGCGCCAGCAGCCAATCGGGTAGGGGGAACAATGAGCAGTTCTTC. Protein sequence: CASSQSGRGNNEQFF.

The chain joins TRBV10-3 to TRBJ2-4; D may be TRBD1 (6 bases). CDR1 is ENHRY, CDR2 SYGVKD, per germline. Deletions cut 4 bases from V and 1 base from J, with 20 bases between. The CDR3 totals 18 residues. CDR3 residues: CAISAQGTPQGAKNIQYF. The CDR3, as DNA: TGTGCCATCAGTGCCCAGGGGACACCTCAAGGCGCCAAAAACATTCAGTACTTC.

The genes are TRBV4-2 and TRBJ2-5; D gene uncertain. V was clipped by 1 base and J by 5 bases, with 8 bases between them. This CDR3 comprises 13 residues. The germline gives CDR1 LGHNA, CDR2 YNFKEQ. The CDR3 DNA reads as TGTGCCAGCAGCCAAGGTGGAAGGGAGACCCAGTACTTC. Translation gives CASSQGGRETQYF.

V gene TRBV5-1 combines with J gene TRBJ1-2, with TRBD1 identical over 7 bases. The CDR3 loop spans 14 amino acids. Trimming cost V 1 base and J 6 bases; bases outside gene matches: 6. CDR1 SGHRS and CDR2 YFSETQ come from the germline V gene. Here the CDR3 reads CASSLSQGKDGYTF. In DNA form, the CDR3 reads TGCGCCAGCAGCTTGTCACAGGGGAAGGATGGCTACACCTTC. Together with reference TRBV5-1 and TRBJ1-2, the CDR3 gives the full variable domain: KAGVTQTPRYLIKTRGQQVTLSCSPISGHRSVSWYQQTPGQGLQFLFEYFSETQRNKGNFPGRFSGRQFSNSRSEMNVSTLELGDSALYLCASSLSQGKDGYTFGSGTRLTVV.

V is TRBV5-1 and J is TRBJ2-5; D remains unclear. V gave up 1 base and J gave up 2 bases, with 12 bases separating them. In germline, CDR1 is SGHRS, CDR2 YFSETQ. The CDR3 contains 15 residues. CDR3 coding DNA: TGCGCCAGCAGCTTGAACCGAAGAGTACAAGAGACCCAGTACTTC. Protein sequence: CASSLNRRVQETQYF.

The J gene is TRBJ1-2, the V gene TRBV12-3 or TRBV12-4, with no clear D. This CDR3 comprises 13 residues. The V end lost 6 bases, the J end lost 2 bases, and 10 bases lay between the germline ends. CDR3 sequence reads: CASSYQWNYGYTF. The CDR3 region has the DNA TGTGCCAGCAGCTACCAGTGGAACTATGGCTACACCTTC.

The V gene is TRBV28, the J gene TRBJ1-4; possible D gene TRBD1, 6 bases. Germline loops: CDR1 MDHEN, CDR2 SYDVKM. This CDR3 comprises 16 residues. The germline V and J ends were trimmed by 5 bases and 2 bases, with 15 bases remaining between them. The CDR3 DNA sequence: TGTGCCAGCAGTCCGTGGCGGGGGGGCACTAATGAAAAACTGTTTTTT. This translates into CASSPWRGGTNEKLFF.

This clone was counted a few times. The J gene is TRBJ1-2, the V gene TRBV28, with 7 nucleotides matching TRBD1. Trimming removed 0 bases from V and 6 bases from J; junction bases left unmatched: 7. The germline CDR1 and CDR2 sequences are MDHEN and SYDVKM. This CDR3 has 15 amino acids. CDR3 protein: CASSLWHRGGNGYTF. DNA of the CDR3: TGTGCCAGCAGTTTATGGCACAGGGGAGGGAATGGCTACACCTTC.

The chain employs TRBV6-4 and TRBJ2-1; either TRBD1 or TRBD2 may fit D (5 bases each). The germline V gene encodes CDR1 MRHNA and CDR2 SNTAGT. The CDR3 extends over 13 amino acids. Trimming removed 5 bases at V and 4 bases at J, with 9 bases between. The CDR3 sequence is CASSPGRYNEQFF. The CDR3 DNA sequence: TGTGCCAGCAGTCCGGGACGGTACAATGAGCAGTTCTTC.

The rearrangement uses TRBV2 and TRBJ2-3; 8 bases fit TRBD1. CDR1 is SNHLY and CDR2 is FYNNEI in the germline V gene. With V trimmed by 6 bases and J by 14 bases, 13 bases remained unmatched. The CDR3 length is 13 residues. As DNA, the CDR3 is TGTGCCAGCAGGGGACAGGCCCGAGGCGGAGGGTATTTT. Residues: CASRGQARGGGYF.

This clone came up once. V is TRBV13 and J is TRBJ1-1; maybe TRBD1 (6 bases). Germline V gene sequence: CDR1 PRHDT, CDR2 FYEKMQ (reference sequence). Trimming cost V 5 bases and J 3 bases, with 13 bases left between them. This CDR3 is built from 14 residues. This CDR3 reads CASSIRGGYTEAFF. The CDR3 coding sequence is TGTGCCAGCAGCATCAGGGGCGGGTACACTGAAGCTTTCTTT.

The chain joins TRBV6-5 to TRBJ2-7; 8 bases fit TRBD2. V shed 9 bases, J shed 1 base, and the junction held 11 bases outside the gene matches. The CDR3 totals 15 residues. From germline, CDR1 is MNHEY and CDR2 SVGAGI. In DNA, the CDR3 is TGTGCCAGAAAGTCCGCGGGCGGGAGGTCCTACGAGCAGTACTTC. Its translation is CARKSAGGRSYEQYF.

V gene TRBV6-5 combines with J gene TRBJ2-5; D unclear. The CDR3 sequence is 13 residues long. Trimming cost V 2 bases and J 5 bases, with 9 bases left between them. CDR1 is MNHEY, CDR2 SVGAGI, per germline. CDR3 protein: CASSYPFGETQYF. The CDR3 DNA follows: TGTGCCAGCAGTTACCCCTTCGGGGAGACCCAGTACTTC.

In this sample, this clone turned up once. This chain's CDR3 is CASSSSGTRSQFF. CDR3 nucleotides: TGTGCCAGCAGCAGTTCCGGGACCCGTAGCCAGTTCTTC. The chain carries TRBV5-4 and TRBJ2-1, with D possibly called TRBD1 or TRBD2 (5 bases each). The CDR3 runs 13 residues. Trimming pared 4 bases from V and 13 bases from J, leaving 18 bases between. Germline V CDR1 and CDR2: SGHNT, YYREEE (reference sequence).

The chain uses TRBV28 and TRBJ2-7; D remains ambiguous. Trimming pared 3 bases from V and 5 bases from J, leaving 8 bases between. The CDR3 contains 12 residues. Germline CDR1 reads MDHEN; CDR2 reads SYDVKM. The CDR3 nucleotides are TGTGCCAGCAGTTTGGGAAGGGACGAGCAGTACTTC. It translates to CASSLGRDEQYF.

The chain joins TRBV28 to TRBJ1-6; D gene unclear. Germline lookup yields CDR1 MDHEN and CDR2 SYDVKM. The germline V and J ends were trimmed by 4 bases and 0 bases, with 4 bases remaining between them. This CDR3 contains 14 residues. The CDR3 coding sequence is TGTGCCAGCAGTTCCTACTCCTATAATTCACCCCTCCACTTT. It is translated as CASSSYSYNSPLHF.